This T cell receptor (beta chain) originates from a study of CXCR3-negative and CXCR3-positive naive CD8 T cells. General study results and limits: Memory, not naive, CXCR3-negative and CXCR3-positive cells differed in TRBV-TRBJ usage.

UMI-labeled 5' RACE yielded the TRB cDNA libraries. TCRdb re-called the 5' RACE reads and shows each CDR3 protein once, DNA omitted. The table lists some 39,000 distinct CDR3 sequences. As to this clonotype: Its target is not known.

The CDR3 is 13 amino acids. Germline CDR1 reads SSHAT; CDR2 reads FNYEAQ (reference sequence). This chain connects TRBV7-7 to TRBJ1-6; the D call of TRBD1 rests on TCRdb alone, since no DNA is present to check it. Material for sequencing was naive CXCR3- CD8+ T cells from blood. Subset described: CD45RO-CCR7+CD27+CD95- naive CD8+ T cells lacking CXCR3 (TNR3-). The sequence derives from a human donor in good health. Some clones in this sample may be carry-over from other donors' samples. CDR3 protein: CASSEDRNSPLHF. Based on the CDR3 plus reference TRBV7-7 and TRBJ1-6, the full variable domain is GAGVSQSPRYKVTKRGQDVTLRCDPISSHATLYWYQQALGQGPEFLTYFNYEAQPDKSGLPSDRFSAERPEGSISTLTIQRTEQRDSAMYRCASSEDRNSPLHFGNGTRLTVT.